The TCR beta chain under discussion was sequenced for a study of blood T cell repertoires in COVID-19. Study-level background: Whether acute or convalescent, the COVID-19 samples came from the United States, Italy and Spain. T cells, B-cell-depleted T cells, or PBMCs provided the cDNA or gDNA that served as material.

V was clipped by 5 bases and J by 1 base; unmatched bases: 4. Germline CDR1 is SGHAT and CDR2 is FQDESV (reference sequence). The CDR3 is 14 residues long. This clone has a single count. Original analysis: Reference gene primer amplification yielded estimated nucleated cell counts. Measured with immunoSEQ multiplex PCR; TCRdb has only the in-frame clones, and not every one. D and trimming come from the DNA, and the V and J calls and clone size come from that table. The table records about half a million clones, about 88% of them present only once. Those enrolled in Seattle joined during active infection and were followed longitudinally afterward.

The sequenced sample consisted of peripheral blood. The genes are TRBV11-1 and TRBJ1-1; 7 bases align to TRBD1. The receptor comes from a man between 18 and 35 years old with COVID-19, enrolled during active disease. CDR3 protein: CASSLQGENTEAFF. The CDR3 nucleotides are TGTGCCAGCAGCCTCCAGGGGGAGAACACTGAAGCTTTCTTT.